The 17 T cell receptor beta chains below were found in one sample sequenced in a study of blood T cell repertoires in COVID-19. Clones were read by immunoSEQ multiplex PCR, and TCRdb kept only the in-frame ones, dropping some. The sample yields about 29,000 clones, roughly 80% seen once. Sequencing input: peripheral blood. Receptors originate from a man aged 80 or over with active COVID-19.

There are a few counts of this clone. The rearrangement uses TRBV14 and TRBJ1-2; TRBD1 matches at 8 bases. The CDR3 has 14 residues. Trimming cost V 1 base and J 4 bases; bases outside gene matches: 2. Germline-derived CDR1 and CDR2 are SGHDN and FVKESK. CDR3 residues: CASSQAGGFYGYTF. In DNA form, the CDR3 reads TGTGCCAGCAGCCAAGCAGGGGGCTTCTATGGCTACACCTTC.

J is TRBJ2-5 and V is TRBV7-2, with TRBD1 identical over 7 bases. The V segment lost 0 bases and the J segment 2 bases; nucleotides outside the gene matches: 6. This CDR3 contains 16 residues. CDR1 is SGHTA, CDR2 FQGNSA, per germline. CDR3 in amino acids: CASSLALGQMQETQYF. For the CDR3, the DNA is TGTGCCAGCAGCTTAGCTTTGGGACAGATGCAAGAGACCCAGTACTTC.

On this clone: A read error may produce the germline difference seen at one junction end. V usage is TRBV19 and J usage is TRBJ2-2, with a weak D call TRBD1 (5 bases). Germline CDR1 is LNHDA and CDR2 is SQIVND (reference sequence). This CDR3 is built from 14 residues. The CDR3 here is CASNIGQNTGELFF. The CDR3 region has the DNA TGTGCCAGTAATATAGGACAGAACACCGGGGAGCTGTTTTTT.

The chain recombines TRBV14 with TRBJ1-6, with 9 bases identical to TRBD1. The germline V gene encodes CDR1 SGHDN and CDR2 FVKESK. This CDR3 has 15 residues. V was pared by 3 bases and J by 7 bases, with 4 bases of the junction left unmatched. The DNA of the CDR3 is TGTGCCAGCAGCCAGACCGGACAGGGGAATTCACCCCTCCACTTT. Encoded protein: CASSQTGQGNSPLHF. Full variable domain (missing parts from reference TRBV14 and TRBJ1-6): EAGVTQFPSHSVIEKGQTVTLRCDPISGHDNLYWYRRVMGKEIKFLLHFVKESKQDESGMPNNRFLAERTGGTYSTLKVQPAELEDSGVYFCASSQTGQGNSPLHFGNGTRLTVT.

The chain combines TRBV6-5 with TRBJ1-6; no definite D call. The CDR3 length is 13 residues. Germline-derived CDR1 and CDR2 are MNHEY and SVGAGI. Trimming took off 7 bases at V and 7 bases at J, with 11 bases between the two ends. The CDR3 DNA reads TGTGCCAGCAAAGTGTCAGTGAATTCACCCCTCCACTTT. This codes for CASKVSVNSPLHF.

This rearrangement joins TRBV6-6 to TRBJ2-7; tentatively, D is TRBD2 (5 bases). Trimming shortened V by 6 bases and J by 1 base, and 13 bases separated the two germline ends. From germline, CDR1 is MNHNY and CDR2 SVGAGI (reference sequence). The CDR3 extends over 14 amino acids. As DNA, the CDR3 is TGTGCCAGCAGCCCCTCTAGCTTATCCTACGAGCAGTACTTC. Protein sequence: CASSPSSLSYEQYF.

CDR3 residues: CASSFVGAVYEQYF. The CDR3 bases are TGTGCCAGCAGCTTTGTCGGAGCGGTCTACGAGCAGTACTTC. The chain couples TRBV5-6 to TRBJ2-7; perhaps TRBD2 as D (5 bases). The CDR3 extends over 14 amino acids. The germline CDR1 and CDR2 sequences are SGHDT and YYEEEE. Trimming removed 2 bases from V and 3 bases from J, with 12 bases in between.

V usage is TRBV7-9 and J usage is TRBJ2-7; no clear D. This CDR3 is built from 12 residues. Per the germline V gene, CDR1 is SEHNR and CDR2 is FQNEAQ (reference sequence). Trimming stripped 5 bases from V and 9 bases from J, with 14 bases between. For the CDR3, the DNA is TGTGCCAGCAGCCTAGACTTGGTCGCGCAGTACTTC. This translates into CASSLDLVAQYF.

This rearrangement joins TRBV20-1 to TRBJ2-3; D possibly corresponds to TRBD2 (5 bases). Between the trimmed V and J ends, which lost 3 bases and 2 bases, there was a span of 9 bases. CDR1 DFQATT and CDR2 SNEGSKA come from the germline V gene (reference sequence). The CDR3 loop spans 13 amino acids. In nucleotides, the CDR3 is TGCAGTGCTAGTGGCCTAGCCACAGATACGCAGTATTTT. Translating gives CSASGLATDTQYF.

CDR3 protein: CASSLGLRAKNIQYF. In nucleotides, the CDR3 is TGTGCCAGCAGCTTGGGCCTTAGGGCCAAAAACATTCAGTACTTC. This rearrangement joins TRBV3-1 (or the pseudogene TRBV3-2) to TRBJ2-4; D call uncertain. The CDR3 consists of 15 residues. V was cut by 5 bases and J by 1 base, with 12 bases left in between. Per the germline V gene, CDR1 is LGHDT and CDR2 is YNNKEL (reference sequence).

This clone was recorded once. The chain couples TRBV18 to TRBJ2-3; D may be TRBD1 (5 bases). The V gene lost 3 bases and the J gene lost 0 bases, with 10 bases spanning the gap. CDR1 and CDR2 (germline): KGHSH, LQKENI. The CDR3 has 15 amino acids. In DNA form, the CDR3 reads TGTGCCAGCTCACCGGCGGCAGGGAGCACAGATACGCAGTATTTT. Its protein product is CASSPAAGSTDTQYF.

The genes are TRBV7-2 and TRBJ2-1, with 8 bases aligning to TRBD2. V was pared by 6 bases and J by 5 bases, with 12 bases of the junction left unmatched. Looked up from germline, CDR1 is SGHTA and CDR2 is FQGNSA. The CDR3 length is 16 residues. Written as DNA, the CDR3 is TGTGCCAGCAGACCCTCCGGGACTAGGAAGCACAATGAGCAGTTCTTC. Its translation is CASRPSGTRKHNEQFF.

This rearrangement joins TRBV15 to TRBJ1-5; 9 bases are shared with TRBD1. The germline V gene encodes CDR1 LNHNV and CDR2 YYDKDF (reference sequence). Trimming took 5 bases from V and 7 from J; bases not matched to a gene: 0. The CDR3 consists of 12 residues. The CDR3 nucleotides read TGTGCCACCAGCGGACAGGGGCAGCCCCAGCATTTT. This encodes CATSGQGQPQHF.

This sequence joins TRBV12-5 and TRBJ1-1; tentative D call: TRBD1 (6 bases). The ends were cut back, 1 base at V and 6 bases at J, with 12 bases in the middle. There are 14 residues in the CDR3. In germline, CDR1 is LGHNT, CDR2 FRNRAP. The CDR3 DNA reads as TGTGCTAGTGGTTTGGAACAGGGTAGGGCTGAAGCTTTCTTT. Translation: CASGLEQGRAEAFF.

The CDR3 bases are TGTGCCCTCAAGGGGGGGACTAGCGAGGAGCAGTTCTTC. It specifies CALKGGTSEEQFF. V is TRBV10-3 and J is TRBJ2-1; 10 positions agree with TRBD2. V gave up 11 bases and J gave up 10 bases; unmatched junction bases: 11. Germline loops: CDR1 ENHRY, CDR2 SYGVKD. The CDR3 length is 13 residues.

The chain joins TRBV20-1 to TRBJ2-3; tentative D call: TRBD2 (6 bases). The V gene's germline CDR1 is DFQATT and CDR2 SNEGSKA (reference sequence). The CDR3 totals 17 residues. V was trimmed by 3 bases and J by 0 bases, leaving 19 bases between them. The CDR3 nucleotides are TGCAGTGCTAGTCCCCTCTCCGCGGGGATAAGCACAGATACGCAGTATTTT. As protein: CSASPLSAGISTDTQYF.

This chain uses TRBV5-1 with TRBJ2-5, with 9 bases that match TRBD2. Germline assignment: CDR1 SGHRS and CDR2 YFSETQ. J was trimmed by 3 bases and V by 0 bases; bases with no gene match: 6. This CDR3 is 16 amino acids long. The CDR3 reads CASSLVGSGGEETQYF. CDR3 nucleotide sequence: TGCGCCAGCAGCTTGGTTGGTAGCGGGGGAGAAGAGACCCAGTACTTC.